The clone carrying this T cell receptor beta chain was detected a few times. Template material for amplifying TCR beta CDR3 regions consisted of RNA transcripts. The HTBI primer set served for first-round RT-PCR of the TCR CDR3. A single record per CDR3 protein comes from TCRdb applying MiXCR to the multiplex PCR reads. Here the sample spans about 520,000 distinct CDR3 sequences, approximately 25% being singletons. This sample is part of a study of T cells in Graves' hyperthyroidism and ophthalmopathy. Germline V gives CDR1 MNHEY, CDR2 SVGEGT. Trimming pared 0 bases from V and 2 bases from J, leaving 8 bases between. The CDR3 is made up of 14 amino acids.

The chain carries TRBV6-2 or TRBV6-3 and TRBJ2-7, with D unresolved. This TCR came from a woman aged 30 to 39 with Graves' ophthalmopathy. Sequenced sample: blood. The CDR3 DNA is TGTGCCAGCAGTTACTCGGTTCAAGCCTACGAGCAGTACTTC. As protein: CASSYSVQAYEQYF.